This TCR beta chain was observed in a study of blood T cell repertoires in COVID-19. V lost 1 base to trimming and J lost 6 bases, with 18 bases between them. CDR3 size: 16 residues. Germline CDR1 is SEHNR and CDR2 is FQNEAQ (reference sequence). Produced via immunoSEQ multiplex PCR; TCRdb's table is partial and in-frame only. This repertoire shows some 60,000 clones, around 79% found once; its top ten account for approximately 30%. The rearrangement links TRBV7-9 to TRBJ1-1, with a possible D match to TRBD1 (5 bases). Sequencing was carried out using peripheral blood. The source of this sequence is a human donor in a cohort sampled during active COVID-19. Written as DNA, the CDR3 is TGTGCCAGCAGCTTAGAAGGACACGGACCGGAAGCTGAAGCTTTCTTT. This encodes CASSLEGHGPEAEAFF.